The sequence of this TCR beta chain was determined in a study of shared clonotypes between healthy human individuals. Study-level findings and limits: Sharing across four donors was seen in roughly 5% of naive CD4 clonotypes.

Deep was the level at which the assay was run. Libraries were prepared by immunoSEQ multiplex PCR; TCRdb keeps only in-frame clonotypes and omits some of them. The repertoire holds 760,000 or so clones, with just over 95% as singletons. With regard to this clone: Antigen unknown.

Cells designated naive CD8 were CD45RO-negative and were positively selected for CCR7, with terminally differentiated effector memory CD45RA+ cells excluded. This CDR3 spans 13 amino acids. V was shortened by 4 bases and J by 7 bases, with 11 bases between the two germline ends. Germline V lookup: CDR1 LNHDA, CDR2 SQIVND (reference sequence). Sample: naive CD8+ T cells sorted from blood. The clonotype comes from a man aged 25 to 40 in good health. The chain carries TRBV19 and TRBJ2-1, with D possibly being TRBD1 (6 bases). The CDR3 DNA reads TGTGCCAGTAGTACGGACAGTGCGAATGAGCAGTTCTTC. This codes for CASSTDSANEQFF.